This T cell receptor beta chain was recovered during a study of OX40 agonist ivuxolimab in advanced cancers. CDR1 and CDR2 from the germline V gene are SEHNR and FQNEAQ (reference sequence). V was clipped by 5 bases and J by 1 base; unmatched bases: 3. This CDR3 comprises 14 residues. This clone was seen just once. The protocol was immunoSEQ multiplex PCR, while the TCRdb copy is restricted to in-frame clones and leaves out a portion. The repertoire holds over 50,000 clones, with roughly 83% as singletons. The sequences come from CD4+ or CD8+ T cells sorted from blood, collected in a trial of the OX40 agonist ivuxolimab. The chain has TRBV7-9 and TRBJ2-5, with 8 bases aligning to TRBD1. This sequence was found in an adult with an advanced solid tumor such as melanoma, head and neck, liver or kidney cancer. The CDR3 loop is CASSDTGGQETQYF. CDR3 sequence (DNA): TGTGCCAGCAGCGATACAGGGGGCCAAGAGACCCAGTACTTC.